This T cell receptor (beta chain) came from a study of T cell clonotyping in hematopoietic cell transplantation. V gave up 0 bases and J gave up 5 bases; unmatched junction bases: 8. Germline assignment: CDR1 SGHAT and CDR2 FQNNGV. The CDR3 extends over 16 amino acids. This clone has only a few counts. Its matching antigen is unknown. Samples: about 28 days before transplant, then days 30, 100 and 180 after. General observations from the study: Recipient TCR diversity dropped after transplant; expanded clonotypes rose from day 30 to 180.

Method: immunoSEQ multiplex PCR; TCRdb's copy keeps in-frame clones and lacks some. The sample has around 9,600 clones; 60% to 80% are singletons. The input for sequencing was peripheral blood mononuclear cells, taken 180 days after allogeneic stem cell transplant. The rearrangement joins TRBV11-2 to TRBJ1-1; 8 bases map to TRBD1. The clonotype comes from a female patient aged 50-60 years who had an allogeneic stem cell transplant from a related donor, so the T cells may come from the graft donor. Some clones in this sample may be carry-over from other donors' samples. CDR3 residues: CASSLDHDRGKTEAFF. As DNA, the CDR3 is TGTGCCAGCAGCTTAGACCACGACAGGGGAAAAACTGAAGCTTTCTTT.